Following are 24 T cell receptor beta chains from one sample sequenced in a study of T cell responses to AZD1222 COVID-19 vaccine. The repertoire was sequenced with immunoSEQ multiplex PCR; TCRdb's copy has only in-frame clones and lacks some. Altogether approximately 110,000 clones are present, around 90% being singletons, with the ten largest covering around 8.4%. The sequencing used peripheral blood, collected on day 0 of AZD1222 vaccination. The source is an adult in good health.

The chain joins TRBV18 to TRBJ1-4, with 9 bases that match TRBD1. The trim removed 4 bases at V and 8 bases at J, leaving 8 bases unmatched. The CDR3 consists of 15 residues. Germline CDR1 is KGHSH and CDR2 is LQKENI. The CDR3 sequence is CASSHPGTGNEKLFF. The CDR3 DNA reads as TGTGCCAGCTCACACCCCGGGACAGGGAACGAAAAACTGTTTTTT. The full variable domain, completed using reference TRBV18 and TRBJ1-4, is NAGVMQNPRHLVRRRGQEARLRCSPMKGHSHVYWYRQLPEEGLKFMVYLQKENIIDESGMPKERFSAEFPKEGPSILRIQQVVRGDSAAYFCASSHPGTGNEKLFFGSGTQLSVL.

This chain links TRBV7-8 with TRBJ1-2; no firm D call. There are 14 residues in the CDR3. Trimming shortened V by 0 bases and J by 6 bases, and 11 bases separated the two germline ends. The germline gives CDR1 SGHVS, CDR2 FQNEAQ. DNA for the CDR3: TGTGCCAGCAGCTTAGCTCCGTTGGGTGATGGCTACACCTTC. It is translated as CASSLAPLGDGYTF.

The V gene is TRBV27, the J gene TRBJ1-5; unclear D gene. Germline-derived CDR1 and CDR2 are MNHEY and SMNVEV (reference sequence). The CDR3 consists of 15 residues. V gave up 6 bases and J gave up 0 bases, with 12 bases separating them. The CDR3 DNA is TGTGCCAGCAGACTTGGGTCAGGTAGCAATCAGCCCCAGCATTTT. It encodes CASRLGSGSNQPQHF.

The gene calls are TRBV7-2 and TRBJ2-1; D not resolved. V lost 1 base to trimming and J lost 7 bases, with 5 bases between them. Germline V gene lookup returns CDR1 SGHTA and CDR2 FQGNSA. The CDR3 is 12 amino acids. CDR3 residues: CASSLEDNEQFF. CDR3 bases: TGTGCCAGCAGCTTAGAGGATAATGAGCAGTTCTTC. Full variable domain (remainder filled in from reference TRBV7-2 and TRBJ2-1): GAGVSQSPSNKVTEKGKDVELRCDPISGHTALYWYRQSLGQGLEFLIYFQGNSAPDKSGLPSDRFSAERTGGSVSTLTIQRTQQEDSAVYLCASSLEDNEQFFGPGTRLTVL.

The rearrangement links TRBV3-1 (or the pseudogene TRBV3-2) to TRBJ1-2, with D possibly matching TRBD1 (6 bases). V lost 4 bases, J lost 7 bases, and 19 bases lay in between. Germline CDR1 reads LGHDT; CDR2 reads YNNKEL (reference sequence). CDR3 length: 15 amino acids. CDR3 DNA: TGTGCCAGCAGCCCCTCTGGACAGTGGAATATTGGCTACACCTTC. Translating it yields CASSPSGQWNIGYTF.

The chain couples TRBV7-2 to TRBJ2-7; perhaps TRBD2 as D (6 bases). Germline CDR1 is SGHTA and CDR2 is FQGNSA. V lost 5 bases and J 7 bases, leaving 15 bases between the germline ends. The CDR3 is 13 residues long. The CDR3 reads CASSHPTSEEQYF. The CDR3 coding sequence is TGTGCCAGCAGCCACCCGACTAGTGAGGAGCAGTACTTC.

The genes are TRBV27 and TRBJ2-1; D might be TRBD2 (6 bases). Germline V gene data show CDR1 as MNHEY and CDR2 as SMNVEV (reference sequence). Trimming cost V 6 bases and J 6 bases, with 12 bases left between them. This CDR3 contains 13 residues. DNA of the CDR3: TGTGCCAGCAGGGAGTACGGGGGCAATGAGCAGTTCTTC. Residues: CASREYGGNEQFF.

This chain uses TRBV21-1 with TRBJ2-2; TRBD2 reflects the table's D call only, with no check against the DNA. TRBV21-1 is annotated as a pseudogene. The CDR3 sequence is 16 residues long. CDR3 DNA sequence: TGTGCCAGCAGCAAATCGGCTAGCGAGGACACCGGGGAGCTGTTTTTT. As protein: CASSKSASEDTGELFF.

This chain joins TRBV27 and TRBJ1-2, with D possibly being TRBD1 (6 bases). In germline, CDR1 is MNHEY, CDR2 SMNVEV (reference sequence). The V end was cut by 8 bases, the J end by 5 bases, with 18 bases between. This CDR3 has 14 amino acids. The CDR3 loop is CASYRTEGLYGYTF. Here the CDR3 DNA reads TGTGCCAGCTACCGGACAGAAGGGCTTTATGGCTACACCTTC.

This chain uses TRBV18 with TRBJ2-2, with D perhaps TRBD1 (6 bases). This CDR3 is 16 amino acids long. CDR1 is KGHSH and CDR2 is LQKENI in the germline V gene. V lost 3 bases and J 1 base, leaving 12 bases between the germline ends. CDR3 region: CASSPNRAKNTGELFF. CDR3 DNA: TGTGCCAGCTCACCGAACAGGGCTAAGAACACCGGGGAGCTGTTTTTT.

The chain couples TRBV30 to TRBJ1-3; D uncertain. This CDR3 has 14 amino acids. The germline V gene encodes CDR1 GTSNPN and CDR2 SVGIG (reference sequence). DNA of the CDR3: TGTGCACTACAATTGGGAAGGTCTGGAAACACCATATATTTT. Protein sequence: CALQLGRSGNTIYF.

CDR3 region: CAWSTGTGLYGYTF. The CDR3, as DNA: TGTGCCTGGAGCACCGGGACAGGACTCTATGGCTACACCTTC. The rearrangement uses TRBV30 and TRBJ1-2; 8 bases align to TRBD1. The CDR3 consists of 14 residues. V shed 3 bases, J shed 4 bases, and the junction held 7 bases outside the gene matches. Germline V gene data show CDR1 as GTSNPN and CDR2 as SVGIG (reference sequence).

Points on this clone: Other DNA sequences from this sample encode an identical CDR3 as well. The chain uses TRBV6-2 or TRBV6-3 and TRBJ2-2; D perhaps matches TRBD2 (5 bases). The CDR3 covers 15 residues. CDR1 is MNHEY, CDR2 SVGEGT, per germline. The V and J ends lost 3 bases and 3 bases respectively, with 11 bases between them. The CDR3 protein is CASSYLSGDTGELFF. The CDR3 DNA reads as TGTGCCAGCAGTTATTTAAGCGGAGACACCGGGGAGCTGTTTTTT.

The chain links TRBV6-1 to TRBJ2-6, with a weak D call TRBD1 (6 bases). V gave up 4 bases and J gave up 1 base, with 11 bases separating them. The CDR3 consists of 16 residues. The V gene's germline CDR1 is MNHNS and CDR2 SASEGT. The CDR3 nucleotides read TGTGCCAGCAGTGGAGGGGGAATATCTGGGGCCAACGTCCTGACTTTC. This sequence encodes CASSGGGISGANVLTF.

This rearrangement joins TRBV6-5 to TRBJ1-2, with D hard to call. Germline V CDR1 and CDR2: MNHEY, SVGAGI. Trimming cost V 2 bases and J 4 bases, with 8 bases left between them. The CDR3 is made up of 13 amino acids. The DNA for the CDR3 is TGTGCCAGCAGTTACAGGTCTTTCTATGGCTACACCTTC. This translates into CASSYRSFYGYTF.

The rearrangement joins TRBV15 to TRBJ1-2, with D possibly matching TRBD1 (6 bases). The CDR3 totals 14 residues. V gave up 1 base and J gave up 8 bases, with 14 bases separating them. Germline loops: CDR1 LNHNV, CDR2 YYDKDF (reference sequence). This CDR3 is CATSRVQSTGGYTF. The CDR3 nucleotides read TGTGCCACCAGCAGAGTCCAGAGTACAGGGGGCTACACCTTC. Full variable domain (remainder filled in from reference TRBV15 and TRBJ1-2): DAMVIQNPRYQVTQFGKPVTLSCSQTLNHNVMYWYQQKSSQAPKLLFHYYDKDFNNEADTPDNFQSRRPNTSFCFLDIRSPGLGDTAMYLCATSRVQSTGGYTFGSGTRLTVV.

V is TRBV12-3 or TRBV12-4 and J is TRBJ1-2; possibly TRBD1 for D (5 bases). V was trimmed by 5 bases and J by 3 bases, leaving 10 bases between them. The CDR3 is 13 amino acids. CDR3 bases: TGTGCCAGCAGTCTGACGGGGGACTATGGCTACACCTTC. This translates into CASSLTGDYGYTF.

The V and J genes are TRBV27 and TRBJ2-1, with D perhaps TRBD2 (5 bases). V lost 4 bases and J 4 bases, leaving 14 bases between the germline ends. The germline V gene has CDR1 MNHEY and CDR2 SMNVEV (reference sequence). This CDR3 is built from 15 residues. The CDR3 DNA is TGTGCCAGCAGTTCAGGACTCAAGTCTTACAATGAGCAGTTCTTC. Its translation is CASSSGLKSYNEQFF.

The CDR3 is CASSPGTAGSPLHF. The CDR3 region has the DNA TGTGCCAGCAGCCCCGGGACAGCGGGCTCACCCCTCCACTTT. This chain connects TRBV7-2 to TRBJ1-6; 7 bases are a match to TRBD1. CDR1 and CDR2 from the germline V gene are SGHTA and FQGNSA. The CDR3 loop spans 14 amino acids. V was pared by 5 bases and J by 10 bases, with 8 bases of the junction left unmatched.

This chain uses TRBV7-3 with TRBJ2-1, with D possibly matching TRBD1 (5 bases). From germline, CDR1 is SGHTA and CDR2 FQGTGA. The CDR3 length is 12 residues. The germline V and J ends were trimmed by 1 base and 10 bases, with 8 bases remaining between them. In nucleotides, the CDR3 is TGTGCCAGCAGCTTAATGGGGCAGGAGCAGTTCTTC. Translated: CASSLMGQEQFF.

V usage is TRBV28 and J usage is TRBJ2-3; no clear D gene. In germline, CDR1 is MDHEN, CDR2 SYDVKM. The V end was cut by 7 bases, the J end by 6 bases, with 14 bases between. The CDR3 is 13 amino acids. The CDR3 DNA is TGTGCCAGCATTACCCCTATCCGGGATACGCAGTATTTT. Translating it yields CASITPIRDTQYF. The full variable domain, its missing parts supplied by reference TRBV28 and TRBJ2-3, is DVKVTQSSRYLVKRTGEKVFLECVQDMDHENMFWYRQDPGLGLRLIYFSYDVKMKEKGDIPEGYSVSREKKERFSLILESASTNQTSMYLCASITPIRDTQYFGPGTRLTVL.

V and J are TRBV4-3 and TRBJ2-2; no clear D gene. Germline lookup yields CDR1 LGHNA and CDR2 YSLEER. With 3 bases removed from V and 5 bases from J, the gap between germline ends came to 4 bases. CDR3 length: 12 amino acids. The DNA for the CDR3 is TGCGCCAGCAGCCAGGGAACCGGGGAGCTGTTTTTT. Translated, it gives CASSQGTGELFF.

The chain carries TRBV6-2 or TRBV6-3 and TRBJ2-2; D is unclear. V was cut by 4 bases and J by 5 bases, with 17 bases left in between. The CDR3 is 16 amino acids. CDR1 and CDR2 from the germline V gene are MNHEY and SVGEGT. The DNA for the CDR3 is TGTGCCAGCAGTTTTCACTCAGCCGGACGGACCGGGGAGCTGTTTTTT. As protein: CASSFHSAGRTGELFF.

V and J are TRBV3-1 (or the pseudogene TRBV3-2) and TRBJ1-1; no clear D gene. Looked up from germline, CDR1 is LGHDT and CDR2 is YNNKEL (reference sequence). CDR3 size: 13 residues. Trimming took off 1 base at V and 7 bases at J, with 10 bases between the two ends. The CDR3 DNA sequence: TGTGCCAGCAGCCAAGGAGGGTTTAGTGAAGCTTTCTTT. Its protein product is CASSQGGFSEAFF.